This TCR beta chain was recorded in a study of cytotoxic CD8 clonotypes in ibrutinib-treated CLL. Whole-study results and caveats: Public clonotypes proved infrequent, and on treatment they shrank or remained steady. Sustained-remission and progressing patients diverged in sampling times.

As input for TCR beta libraries, roughly 2.1 micrograms of genomic DNA came from cryopreserved PBMCs. A note on this clone: Its antigen is unidentified.

Repertoires were generated with immunoSEQ multiplex PCR, while TCRdb's copy carries only in-frame clones and drops some. The sample has 140,000 to 150,000 clones, roughly 76% seen once; the top ten hold approximately 5.1%. Germline V gives CDR1 MNHEY, CDR2 SMNVEV (reference sequence). The CDR3 is 15 residues long. V lost 7 bases and J 3 bases, leaving 16 bases between the germline ends. This rearrangement joins TRBV27 to TRBJ1-5; no clear D. This TCR derives from a human donor with chronic lymphocytic leukemia. The specimen comprised PBMCs, sampled after 24 months of ibrutinib treatment. The CDR3 loop reads CASTPRARNNQPQHF. CDR3 DNA sequence: TGTGCCAGCACCCCCCGTGCCAGGAACAATCAGCCCCAGCATTTT.